This T cell receptor beta chain is drawn from a study of blood T cells in healthy people across ages. Study-level background: When template switching was applied, about one barcoded beta molecule was captured per two T cells.

Using a J-beta primer mix together with a sample-barcoded 5' primer, a second PCR was run for roughly 6 to 11 cycles. Each CDR3 protein gets one entry after TCRdb re-called the 5' RACE reads with MiXCR. The sample comprises over a million distinct CDR3 sequences, roughly 64% of which are singletons, and roughly 6.3% rests with the top ten. This clonotype appeared a few times. The CDR3 is made up of 14 amino acids. CDR1 SGHDN and CDR2 FVKESK come from the germline V gene. Deletions cut 2 bases from V and 1 base from J, with 6 bases between. The chain links TRBV14 to TRBJ2-1, with D tentatively TRBD1 (6 bases). The TCR originated in a man aged 18-30 years in good health. Specimen: blood. The CDR3: CASSQQGSYNEQFF. The CDR3 DNA follows: TGTGCCAGCAGCCAACAGGGGTCCTACAATGAGCAGTTCTTC.